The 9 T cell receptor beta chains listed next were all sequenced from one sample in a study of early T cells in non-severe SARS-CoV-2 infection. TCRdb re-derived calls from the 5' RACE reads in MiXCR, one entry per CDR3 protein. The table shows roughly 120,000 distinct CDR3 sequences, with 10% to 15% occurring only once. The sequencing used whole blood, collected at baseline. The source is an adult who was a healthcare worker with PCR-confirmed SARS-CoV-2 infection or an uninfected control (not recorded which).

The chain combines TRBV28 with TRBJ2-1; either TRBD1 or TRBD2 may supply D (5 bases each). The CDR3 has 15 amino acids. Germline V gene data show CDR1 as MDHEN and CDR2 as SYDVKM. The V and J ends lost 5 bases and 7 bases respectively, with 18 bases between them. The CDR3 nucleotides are TGTGCCAGCAGTGCAGGGACCCACCGGAGGAATGAGCAGTTCTTC. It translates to CASSAGTHRRNEQFF.

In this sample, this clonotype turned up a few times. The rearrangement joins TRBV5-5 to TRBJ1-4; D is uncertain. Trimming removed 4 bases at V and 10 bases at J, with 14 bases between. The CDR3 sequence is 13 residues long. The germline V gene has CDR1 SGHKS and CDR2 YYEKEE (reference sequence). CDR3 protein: CASSRNQEGKLFF. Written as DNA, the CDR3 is TGTGCCAGCAGCCGGAACCAGGAGGGAAAACTGTTTTTT.

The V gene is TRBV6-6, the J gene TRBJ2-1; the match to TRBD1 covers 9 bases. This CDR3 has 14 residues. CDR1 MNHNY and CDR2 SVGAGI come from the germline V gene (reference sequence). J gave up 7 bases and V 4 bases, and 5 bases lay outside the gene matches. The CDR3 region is CASSFGTGRNEQFF. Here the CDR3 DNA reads TGTGCCAGCAGTTTCGGGACAGGGAGGAATGAGCAGTTCTTC.

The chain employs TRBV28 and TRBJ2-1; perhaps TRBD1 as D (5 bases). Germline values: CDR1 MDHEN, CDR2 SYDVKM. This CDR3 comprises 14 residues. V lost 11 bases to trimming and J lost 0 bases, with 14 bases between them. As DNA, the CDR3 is TGTGCCTTAACAGGCCCCAGCTCCTACAATGAGCAGTTCTTC. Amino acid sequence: CALTGPSSYNEQFF.

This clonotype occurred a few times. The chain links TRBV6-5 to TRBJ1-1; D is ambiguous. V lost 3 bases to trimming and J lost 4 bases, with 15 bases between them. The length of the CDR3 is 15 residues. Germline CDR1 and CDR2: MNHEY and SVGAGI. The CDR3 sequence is CASSYGMGMSTEAFF. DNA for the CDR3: TGTGCCAGCAGTTATGGGATGGGGATGAGCACTGAAGCTTTCTTT.

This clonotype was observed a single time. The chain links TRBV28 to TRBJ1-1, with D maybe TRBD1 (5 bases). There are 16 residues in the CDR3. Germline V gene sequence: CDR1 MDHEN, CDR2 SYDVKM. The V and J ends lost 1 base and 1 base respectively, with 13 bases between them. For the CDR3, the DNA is TGTGCCAGCAGTTTATCGAGGGGAGGCGGGAACACTGAAGCTTTCTTT. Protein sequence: CASSLSRGGGNTEAFF.

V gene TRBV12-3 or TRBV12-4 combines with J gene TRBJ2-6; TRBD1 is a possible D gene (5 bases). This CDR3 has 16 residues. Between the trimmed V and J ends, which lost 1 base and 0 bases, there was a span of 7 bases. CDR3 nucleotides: TGTGCCAGCAGTTTAGGGGGCGGCTCTGGGGCCAACGTCCTGACTTTC. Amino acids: CASSLGGGSGANVLTF.

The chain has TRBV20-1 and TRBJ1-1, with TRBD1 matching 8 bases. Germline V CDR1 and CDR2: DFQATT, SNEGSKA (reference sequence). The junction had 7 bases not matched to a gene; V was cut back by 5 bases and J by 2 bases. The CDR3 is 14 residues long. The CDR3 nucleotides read TGCAGTGCTTACCCGGACAGGGATAACACTGAAGCTTTCTTT. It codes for CSAYPDRDNTEAFF.

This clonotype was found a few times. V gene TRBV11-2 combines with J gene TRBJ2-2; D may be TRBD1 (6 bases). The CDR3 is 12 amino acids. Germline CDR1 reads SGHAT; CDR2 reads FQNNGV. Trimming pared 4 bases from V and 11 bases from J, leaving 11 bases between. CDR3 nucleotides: TGTGCCAGCAGCTGGGGGCGACTAGAGCTGTTTTTT. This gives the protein CASSWGRLELFF.